This T cell receptor beta chain was identified during a study of beta chain features in type 1 diabetes (dated by TCRdb to 2016 to 2019). Regarding the complete study: Mean age, gender distribution, total cell number and subset yield did not differ between patients and healthy donors. A total of over 90,000,000 sorted cells were examined across all samples, and a strong correlation was observed between cell number per subset and RNA yield. In the study, recently diagnosed type 1 diabetes patients and matched healthy donors were compared on the TCRB repertoires of their sorted circulating CD4+ T cell subsets. Regulatory and stem cell-like memory subsets were isolated from only 8 patients and about eight healthy donors, whereas naive and central memory subsets came from all 28 donors. Overall results and qualifications from the work: At VDJ recombination sites, patients with type 1 diabetes made fewer insertions and deleted more nucleotides, a pattern implying thymic rearrangement abnormalities. Because cDNA rather than genomic DNA was sequenced, highly expressing activated cells could have been over-represented, although no difference in activation and CD3 levels was found between groups. Because small numbers of individuals were included in the HLA sub-analyses, any influence of HLA type on TCRB rearrangement was left unresolved. PCR may preferentially amplify shorter templates, but because patient and control samples were amplified and corrected together, any resulting skew would affect both groups equally. Naive, central memory and regulatory TCRB repertoires appeared to be more alike among patients than among healthy donors. In all four CD4+ subsets, TCRB CDR3 length was moderately but significantly shorter in type 1 diabetes patients.

In this sample, this clone turned up a few times. Its antigen target is currently unknown. Per-nucleotide qualities are absent, and no much larger clonotype sits a single base away. Reading the germline V gene gives CDR1 SGDLS and CDR2 YYNGEE. For this chain, trimming is 4 bases at the V end and 5 bases at the J end, and the number of junction bases without a gene match is 4. Spanning cysteine to phenylalanine, the CDR3 consists of 13 amino acids. Of all the DNA, just the CDR3 is kept, 39 bases in frame from base 1. The entire amount of isolated RNA was reverse transcribed using the High Capacity cDNA Reverse Transcription Kit, so the sequenced TCRB transcripts were expressed ones. Naive, central memory and regulatory T cell samples underwent deep immunoSEQ sequencing, averaging roughly 3.4 million total reads per sample. Sorted cells were lysed in RLT buffer, and RNA was extracted using DNase-treated RNeasy Micro or Mini kits according to cell number. Each cell subset was processed on its own to prevent cross-contamination, while patient and healthy donor samples were processed together. TCRB sequences were amplified from cDNA with the immunoSEQ multiplex PCR, producing 87-bp fragments spanning the CDR3 region. Sequencing of the amplicons was done on the Illumina HiSeq platform. In the authors' own workflow: Synthetic template baselines were used to correct PCR bias computationally, reads within Hamming distance 2 were collapsed together, and singletons that could not be merged were discarded. Reads were aligned to IMGT to assign V, D and J genes, CDR3 length, and insertions or deletions at six rearrangement sites. Clonotype counts were normalized to sorted cell number within each subset before computing true diversity and Gini coefficients with the tcR R package. The overlap coefficient, calculated on TCRB nucleotide sequences, was used to quantify repertoire sharing. TCRdb took over this immuneACCESS table, retaining in-frame rearrangements with V and J assigned. Such tables are incomplete; in checked studies, under half of the missing clones stem from an unresolved V gene, and the remainder is unexplained. V and J calls plus clone size are reproduced from that table; the DNA served to infer D and trimming. In this sample the table shows roughly 180,000 clones, 7.8% of which occur a single time. The ten most abundant clones make up about 0.9% of the sample.

Each donor gave one peripheral blood draw, averaging approximately 0.11 L, which was collected into heparinised tubes. Using a panel that included CD45RO, CCR7, CD25, CD127, CD95 and CD27, naive, central memory, regulatory and stem cell-like memory CD4+ T cells were sorted on a BD FACSAria II. Purity was above 98% for every sorted population. PBMCs were isolated immediately by Lymphoprep density gradient centrifugation and stained directly without culture. To minimize batch effects, samples were stained and sorted in pairs, one healthy donor with one patient per experiment. The chain was built from TRBV9 and TRBJ2-7; the junction holds 9 bases that match TRBD1. Source material: central memory CD4+ T cells from blood. The receptor's source is a woman aged 40 to 49 with type 1 diabetes. The CDR3 region has the sequence CASSRDRDNEQYF. Read as DNA, the sequence is TGTGCCAGCAGCAGGGACAGGGACAACGAGCAGTACTTC.